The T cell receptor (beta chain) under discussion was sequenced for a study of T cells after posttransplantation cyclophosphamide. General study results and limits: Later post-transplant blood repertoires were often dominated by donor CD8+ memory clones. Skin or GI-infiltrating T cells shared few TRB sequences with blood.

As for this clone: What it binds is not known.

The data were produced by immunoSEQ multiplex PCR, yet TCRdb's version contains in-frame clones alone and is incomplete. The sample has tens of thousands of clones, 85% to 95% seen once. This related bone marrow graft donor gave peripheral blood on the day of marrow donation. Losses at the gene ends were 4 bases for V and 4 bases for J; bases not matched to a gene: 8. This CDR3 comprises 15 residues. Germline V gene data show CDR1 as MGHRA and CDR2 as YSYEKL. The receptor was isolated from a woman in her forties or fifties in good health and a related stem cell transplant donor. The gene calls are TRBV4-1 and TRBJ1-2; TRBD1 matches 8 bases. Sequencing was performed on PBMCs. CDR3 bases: TGCGCCAGCAGCCGACACAGGGGGAGAGTCTATGGCTACACCTTC. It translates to CASSRHRGRVYGYTF.